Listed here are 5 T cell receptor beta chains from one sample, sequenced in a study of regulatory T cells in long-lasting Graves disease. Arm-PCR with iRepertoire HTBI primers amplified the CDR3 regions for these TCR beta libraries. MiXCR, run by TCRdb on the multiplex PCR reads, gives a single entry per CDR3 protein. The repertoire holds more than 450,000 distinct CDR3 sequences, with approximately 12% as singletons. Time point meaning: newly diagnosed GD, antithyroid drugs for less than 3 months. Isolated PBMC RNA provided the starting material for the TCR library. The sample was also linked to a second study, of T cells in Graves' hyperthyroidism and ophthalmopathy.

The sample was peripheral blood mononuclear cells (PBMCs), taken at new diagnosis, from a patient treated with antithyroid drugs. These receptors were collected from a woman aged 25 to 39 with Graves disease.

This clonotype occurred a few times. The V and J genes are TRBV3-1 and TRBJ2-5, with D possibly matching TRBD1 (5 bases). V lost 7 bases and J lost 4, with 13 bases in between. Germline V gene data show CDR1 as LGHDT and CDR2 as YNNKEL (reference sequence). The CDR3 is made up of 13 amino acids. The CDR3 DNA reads TGTGCCAGCATGTCAACAGGTGGAGAGACCCAGTACTTC. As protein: CASMSTGGETQYF.

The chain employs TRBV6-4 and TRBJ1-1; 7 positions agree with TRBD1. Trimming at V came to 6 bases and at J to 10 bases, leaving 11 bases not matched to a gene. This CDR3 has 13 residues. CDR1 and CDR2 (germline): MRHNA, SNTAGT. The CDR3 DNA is TGTGCCAGCAGGACTGCAGGGGGGAGGCCAGCTTTCTTT. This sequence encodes CASRTAGGRPAFF.

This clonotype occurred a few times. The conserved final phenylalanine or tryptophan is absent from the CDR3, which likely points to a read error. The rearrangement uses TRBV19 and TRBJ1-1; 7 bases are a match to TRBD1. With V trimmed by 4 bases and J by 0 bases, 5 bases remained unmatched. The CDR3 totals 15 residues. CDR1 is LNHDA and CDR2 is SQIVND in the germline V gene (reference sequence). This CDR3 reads CASSTRQGMNTEAFL. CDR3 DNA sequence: TGTGCCAGTAGTACCAGACAGGGCATGAACACTGAAGCTTTCCTT.

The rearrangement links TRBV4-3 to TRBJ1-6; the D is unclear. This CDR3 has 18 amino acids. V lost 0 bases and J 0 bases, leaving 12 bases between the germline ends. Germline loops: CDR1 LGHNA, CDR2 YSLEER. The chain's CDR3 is CASSQDTRRSSYNSPLHF. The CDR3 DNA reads TGCGCCAGCAGCCAAGATACGAGACGGAGCTCCTATAATTCACCCCTCCACTTT.

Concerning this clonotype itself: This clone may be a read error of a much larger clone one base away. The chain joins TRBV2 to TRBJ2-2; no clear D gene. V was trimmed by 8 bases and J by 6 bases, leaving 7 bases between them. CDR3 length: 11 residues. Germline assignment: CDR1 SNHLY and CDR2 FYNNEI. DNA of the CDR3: TGTGCCAGCGAGGATCCCGGGGAGCTGTTTTTT. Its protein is CASEDPGELFF.